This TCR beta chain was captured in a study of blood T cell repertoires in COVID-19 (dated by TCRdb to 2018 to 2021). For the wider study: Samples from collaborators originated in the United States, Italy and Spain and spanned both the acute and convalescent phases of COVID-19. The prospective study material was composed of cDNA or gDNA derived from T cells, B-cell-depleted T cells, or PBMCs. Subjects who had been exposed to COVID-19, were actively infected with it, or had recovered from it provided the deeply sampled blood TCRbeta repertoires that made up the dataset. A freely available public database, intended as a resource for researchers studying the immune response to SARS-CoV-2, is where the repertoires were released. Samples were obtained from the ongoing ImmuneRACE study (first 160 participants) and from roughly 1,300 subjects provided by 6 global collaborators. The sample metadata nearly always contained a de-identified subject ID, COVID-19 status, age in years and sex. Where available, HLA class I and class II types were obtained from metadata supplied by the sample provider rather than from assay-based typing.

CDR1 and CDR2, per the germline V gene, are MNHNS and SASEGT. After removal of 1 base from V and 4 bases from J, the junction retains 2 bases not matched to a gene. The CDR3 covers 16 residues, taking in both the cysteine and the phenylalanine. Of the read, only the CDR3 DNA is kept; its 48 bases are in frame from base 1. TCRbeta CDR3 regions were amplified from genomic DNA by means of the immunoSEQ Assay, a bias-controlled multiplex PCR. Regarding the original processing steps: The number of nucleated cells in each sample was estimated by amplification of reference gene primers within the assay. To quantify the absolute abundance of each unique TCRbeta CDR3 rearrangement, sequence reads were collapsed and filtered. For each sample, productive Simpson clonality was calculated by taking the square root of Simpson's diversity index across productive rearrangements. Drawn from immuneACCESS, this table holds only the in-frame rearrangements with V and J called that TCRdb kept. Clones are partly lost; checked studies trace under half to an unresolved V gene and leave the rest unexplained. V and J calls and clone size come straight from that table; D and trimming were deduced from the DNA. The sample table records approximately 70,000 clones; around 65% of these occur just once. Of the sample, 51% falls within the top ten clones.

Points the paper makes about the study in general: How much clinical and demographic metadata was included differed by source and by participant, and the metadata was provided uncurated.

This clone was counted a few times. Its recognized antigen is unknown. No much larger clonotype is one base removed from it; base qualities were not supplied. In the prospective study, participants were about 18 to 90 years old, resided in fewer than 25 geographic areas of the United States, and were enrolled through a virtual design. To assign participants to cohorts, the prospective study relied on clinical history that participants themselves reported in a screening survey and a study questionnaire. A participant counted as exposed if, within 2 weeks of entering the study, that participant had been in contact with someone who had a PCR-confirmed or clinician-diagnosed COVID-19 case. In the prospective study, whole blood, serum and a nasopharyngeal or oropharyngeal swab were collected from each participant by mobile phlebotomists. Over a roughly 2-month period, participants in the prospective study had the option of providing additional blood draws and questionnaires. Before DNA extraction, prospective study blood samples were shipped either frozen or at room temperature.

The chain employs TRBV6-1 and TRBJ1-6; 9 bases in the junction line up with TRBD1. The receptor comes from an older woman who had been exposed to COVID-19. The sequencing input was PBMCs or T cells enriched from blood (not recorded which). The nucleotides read TGTGCCAGCAGTGAAGAGGGACAGGGATATAATTCACCCCTCCACTTT. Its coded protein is CASSEEGQGYNSPLHF.